These 17 T cell receptor beta chains were sequenced from one sample in a study of post-analysis software for immune sequencing data. Regarding the study as a whole: A few TRBV segments, TRBV5-6, TRBV5-1 and TRBV20-1 among them, were found more frequent in patients than controls.

TCR beta libraries were prepared from cDNA with unique molecular identifiers. In TCRdb, the PCR reads were re-called with MiXCR into one record per CDR3 protein. The sample comprises roughly 540,000 distinct CDR3 sequences, 30% to 40% of which are singletons, and less than 6% rests with the top ten. The antigens these receptors bind are not known. The sequencing sample was made of blood. The receptors derive from a girl younger than 18 with multiple sclerosis.

The rearrangement uses TRBV6-1 and TRBJ1-1, with 9 nucleotides matching TRBD1. With V trimmed by 5 bases and J by 6 bases, 7 bases remained unmatched. The germline V gene has CDR1 MNHNS and CDR2 SASEGT. The CDR3 has 14 amino acids. The CDR3 reads CASSTGGATPEAFF. The CDR3 region has the DNA TGTGCCAGCAGTACAGGGGGCGCGACGCCTGAAGCTTTCTTT.

This clonotype was counted only a few times. V and J are TRBV14 and TRBJ1-2; D call uncertain. This CDR3 is 16 amino acids long. CDR1 and CDR2 from the germline V gene are SGHDN and FVKESK. V was shortened by 1 base and J by 0 bases, with 12 bases between the two germline ends. The CDR3 DNA sequence: TGTGCCAGCAGCCAAGTGACGCAAGCTCCTAACTATGGCTACACCTTC. Translation: CASSQVTQAPNYGYTF. Drawing the rest from reference TRBV14 and TRBJ1-2, the complete variable domain is EAGVTQFPSHSVIEKGQTVTLRCDPISGHDNLYWYRRVMGKEIKFLLHFVKESKQDESGMPNNRFLAERTGGTYSTLKVQPAELEDSGVYFCASSQVTQAPNYGYTFGSGTRLTVV.

The chain is built from TRBV7-6 and TRBJ1-1; TRBD1 agrees at 7 bases. CDR3 length: 15 residues. Germline V gene lookup returns CDR1 SGHVS and CDR2 FNYEAQ. After removal of 4 bases from V and 0 bases from J, the junction contained 5 bases not matched to a gene. The CDR3 DNA sequence: TGTGCCAGCAGCTCGGGACAGCCTATGAACACTGAAGCTTTCTTT. Translation: CASSSGQPMNTEAFF.

This clonotype was counted a few times. V usage is TRBV6-5 and J usage is TRBJ1-2; 8 nucleotides line up with TRBD1. Trimming took 0 bases from V and 5 from J; bases not matched to a gene: 5. CDR1 and CDR2 from the germline V gene are MNHEY and SVGAGI. CDR3 length: 15 amino acids. The CDR3 spells CASSYSPGTGYGYTF. The CDR3 DNA follows: TGTGCCAGCAGTTACTCTCCCGGGACAGGTTATGGCTACACCTTC.

This clonotype was seen a handful of times. V usage is TRBV4-1 and J usage is TRBJ2-3; D may be TRBD1 or TRBD2 (5 bases each). Germline CDR1 MGHRA, CDR2 YSYEKL. With 1 base removed from V and 4 bases from J, the gap between germline ends came to 18 bases. The CDR3 is 17 residues long. The CDR3 sequence: CASSQVPGDGAADTQYF. Here the CDR3 DNA reads TGCGCCAGCAGCCAAGTCCCCGGGGACGGAGCCGCAGATACGCAGTATTTT.

Worth noting for this clonotype: This may be a read error: a much more frequent sequence differs by one nucleotide. J is TRBJ2-5 and V is TRBV12-3 or TRBV12-4; D tentatively reads TRBD1 or TRBD2 (5 bases each). The DNA matches TRBJ2-7 better at its end, which makes the J call doubtful. This CDR3 region has 14 residues. The chain's CDR3 is CASSPGPSSCEQYF. DNA of the CDR3: TGTGCCAGCAGTCCGGGACCGAGCTCCTGCGAGCAGTACTTC.

This clonotype was seen a few times. This chain uses TRBV18 with TRBJ2-5; D uncertain. This CDR3 contains 12 residues. With 1 base removed from V and 3 bases from J, the gap between germline ends came to 3 bases. Germline-derived CDR1 and CDR2 are KGHSH and LQKENI. DNA of the CDR3: TGTGCCAGCTCACCACGAAAAGAGACCCAGTACTTC. Its protein is CASSPRKETQYF.

On this clonotype: A read error is possible here, since a much larger clone lies one base away. The chain carries TRBV12-3 or TRBV12-4 and TRBJ1-1; a possible D gene is TRBD1 (5 bases). CDR3 size: 17 residues. The germline V and J ends were trimmed by 8 bases and 4 bases, with 26 bases remaining between them. DNA of the CDR3: TGTGCCAGCGCAAGGCCGGGACCCGGATTTGGGGGCACTGAAGCTTTCTTT. It encodes CASARPGPGFGGTEAFF.

Of note for this clonotype: The junction and the germline gene differ at one end; a read error may be behind it. J is TRBJ2-3 and V is TRBV20-1; possibly TRBD1 for D (5 bases). This CDR3 is 14 amino acids long. The germline V gene encodes CDR1 DFQATT and CDR2 SNEGSKA (reference sequence). CDR3 DNA: TGCAGTGCAGTTGGTCAGGGCAACACAGATGCGCAGTATTTT. Protein: CSAVGQGNTDAQYF.

This clonotype was seen a handful of times. This sequence joins TRBV7-9 and TRBJ1-4; D remains unclear. V was trimmed by 1 base and J by 8 bases, leaving 11 bases between them. Germline values: CDR1 SEHNR, CDR2 FQNEAQ (reference sequence). The CDR3 runs to 14 residues. The DNA for the CDR3 is TGTGCCAGCAGCTTAGAGCTTCGTGAGGAAAAACTGTTTTTT. Its protein product is CASSLELREEKLFF. Drawing the rest from reference TRBV7-9 and TRBJ1-4, the complete variable domain is DTGVSQNPRHKITKRGQNVTFRCDPISEHNRLYWYRQTLGQGPEFLTYFQNEAQLEKSRLLSDRFSAERPKGSFSTLEIQRTEQGDSAMYLCASSLELREEKLFFGSGTQLSVL.

V gene TRBV5-1 combines with J gene TRBJ2-7; D call uncertain. The J call may be in error: the DNA end matches TRBJ2-5 better. The CDR3 runs to 13 residues. Germline V gene sequence: CDR1 SGHRS, CDR2 YFSETQ. The CDR3 protein is CASSLDEEKTQYF. The DNA of the CDR3 is TGCGCCAGCAGCTTGGACGAGGAGAAGACCCAGTACTTC.

The rearrangement joins TRBV29-1 to TRBJ1-5; D possibly corresponds to TRBD1 (5 bases). The CDR3 contains 12 residues. V shed 7 bases and J shed 3 bases, with 10 bases lying between them. CDR1 is SQVTM and CDR2 is ANQGSEA in the germline V gene. The CDR3 is CSADRYNQPQHF. The CDR3 DNA reads TGCAGCGCAGACAGATACAATCAGCCCCAGCATTTT.

This clonotype has only a few counts. This chain connects TRBV6-5 to TRBJ1-2; D ambiguous. Germline lookup yields CDR1 MNHEY and CDR2 SVGAGI. CDR3 size: 15 residues. V lost 0 bases to trimming and J lost 4 bases, with 12 bases between them. This chain's CDR3 is CASSYSRNLGYGYTF. The CDR3 DNA sequence: TGTGCCAGCAGTTACTCTAGGAATCTCGGCTATGGCTACACCTTC.

This rearrangement joins TRBV7-2 to TRBJ1-2; D perhaps matches TRBD1 (5 bases). Trimming removed 5 bases at V and 3 bases at J, with 22 bases between. Germline-derived CDR1 and CDR2 are SGHTA and FQGNSA. This CDR3 spans 17 amino acids. The CDR3 DNA reads as TGTGCCAGCAGCAGCCGGGACCCTCTCCGGTGGGACTATGGCTACACCTTC. This encodes CASSSRDPLRWDYGYTF.

This clonotype has only a few counts. The J gene is TRBJ2-3, the V gene TRBV5-1; 8 bases line up with TRBD2. The V gene's germline CDR1 is SGHRS and CDR2 YFSETQ. Trimming at V came to 2 bases and at J to 2 bases, leaving 4 bases not matched to a gene. CDR3 length: 15 residues. For the CDR3, the DNA is TGCGCCAGCAGCTTTCAGCGGGGGCCCACAGATACGCAGTATTTT. Translation: CASSFQRGPTDTQYF.

Worth noting for this clonotype: A read error may be the cause here, since a much bigger clone is one base away. The final CDR3 position lacks the conserved phenylalanine or tryptophan, pointing to a likely read error. The chain joins TRBV6-6 to TRBJ2-7; weak D call: TRBD2 (6 bases). The ends were cut back, 8 bases at V and 3 bases at J, with 17 bases in the middle. Germline V CDR1 and CDR2: MNHNY, SVGAGI (reference sequence). CDR3 length: 14 residues. The DNA of the CDR3 is TGTGCCAGCCTAGCCGGGACTTCTTACTACGAGCAGTACTGC. It specifies CASLAGTSYYEQYC.

This clonotype came up a few times. This chain joins TRBV12-3 or TRBV12-4 and TRBJ2-3, with D uncertain. The ends were cut back, 7 bases at V and 6 bases at J, with 17 bases in the middle. The CDR3 spans 14 residues. The DNA for the CDR3 is TGTGCCAGCACCTTGGTAGGCCCCCGGGATACGCAGTATTTT. The encoded protein is CASTLVGPRDTQYF.